Following are 29 T cell receptor beta chains from one sample sequenced in a study of tumor and adjacent non-tumor tissue in lung cancer. No cell sorting was done before RNA was extracted from the tissue. TCRbeta libraries were built with three rounds of nested PCR, modified from ARM-PCR. A single record per CDR3 protein comes from TCRdb applying MiXCR to the multiplex PCR reads. The sample carries about 90,000 distinct CDR3 sequences, about three fifths recorded once. Material for sequencing was lung tumor tissue. Source of these receptors: a man between 65 and 79 years old with non-small cell lung cancer.

As regards this clonotype: A read error may produce the germline difference seen at one junction end. This chain uses TRBV6-5 with TRBJ2-2, with D tentatively TRBD2 (6 bases). Germline CDR1 and CDR2: MNHEY and SVGAGI. The CDR3 extends over 14 amino acids. The CDR3 nucleotides are TGTGCCAGCAGGGAGGGGACGAACACAGGGGAGCTGTTTTTT. Amino acid sequence: CASREGTNTGELFF.

This clonotype was recorded a few times. The rearrangement links TRBV18 to TRBJ2-3; no definite D call. This CDR3 comprises 16 residues. V lost 10 bases to trimming and J lost 1 base, with 21 bases between them. Looked up from germline, CDR1 is KGHSH and CDR2 is LQKENI. The CDR3 DNA sequence: TGTGCCAACTCCTCGGCGTGGGATACGTGCACAGATACGCAGTATTTT. Its translation: CANSSAWDTCTDTQYF.

A remark on this clonotype: At one boundary the junction diverges from the germline segment, which might be a read error. This chain connects TRBV11-1 to TRBJ2-5; 8 bases fit TRBD2. The CDR3 has 14 residues. Per germline, CDR1 SGHAT and CDR2 FQDESV (reference sequence). The CDR3 region is CPSSLAGCGGTQYF. CDR3 DNA sequence: TGTCCCAGCAGCTTAGCGGGGTGCGGGGGGACCCAGTACTTC.

The sample holds many counts of this clonotype. The CDR3 spells CASSLGGTGELFF. The CDR3 DNA reads as TGTGCCAGCAGCTTAGGGGGCACCGGGGAGCTGTTTTTT. V usage is TRBV28 and J usage is TRBJ2-2; maybe TRBD1 (6 bases). The V end was cut by 6 bases, the J end by 4 bases, with 9 bases between. This CDR3 comprises 13 residues. The germline CDR1 and CDR2 sequences are MDHEN and SYDVKM.

This clonotype was observed at least ten times. The gene calls are TRBV4-2 and TRBJ1-6, with D unclear. The CDR3 consists of 17 residues. V was clipped by 3 bases and J by 9 bases, with 21 bases between them. Germline V gene data show CDR1 as LGHNA and CDR2 as YNFKEQ. Written as DNA, the CDR3 is TGTGCCAGCAGCCAGGCACACGGAATGAACCCTAGTTCACCCCTCCACTTT. Translating gives CASSQAHGMNPSSPLHF.

This chain joins TRBV6-1 and TRBJ2-6; D possibly corresponds to TRBD1 (6 bases). The germline gives CDR1 MNHNS, CDR2 SASEGT. The CDR3 totals 16 residues. The CDR3 spells CANSAEDSSGANVLTF. CDR3 bases: TGTGCTAACAGTGCCGAGGACAGTTCTGGGGCCAACGTCCTGACTTTC.

About this clonotype itself: At one end, the junction sequence differs from germline, possibly due to a read error. The CDR3 region is CASSLVTVRSYNEQLF. In DNA form, the CDR3 reads TGTGCCAGCAGCTTAGTTACCGTCCGCTCCTACAATGAGCAGCTCTTC. The V gene is TRBV11-1, the J gene TRBJ2-1; no firm D call. The V gene's germline CDR1 is SGHAT and CDR2 FQDESV (reference sequence). The CDR3 is 16 residues long.

This clonotype occurred many times. V is TRBV28 and J is TRBJ2-7; the D call may be TRBD1 or TRBD2 (5 bases each). The germline CDR1 and CDR2 sequences are MDHEN and SYDVKM. Trimming pared 8 bases from V and 1 base from J, leaving 12 bases between. CDR3 size: 13 residues. The CDR3 spells CASGGTVSYEQYF. The CDR3 nucleotides read TGTGCCAGCGGTGGGACGGTGTCCTACGAGCAGTACTTC.

To note about this clonotype: One end of the junction varies from germline; a read error may be responsible. This sequence joins TRBV11-2 and TRBJ2-2; 7 nucleotides align to TRBD1. Germline V gene data show CDR1 as SGHAT and CDR2 as FQNNGV. The CDR3 covers 15 residues. The CDR3 nucleotides are TGTGCCAGCCGCTTAGGCAGGGGGAGATCCGGGGTGTTGCTATTT. Translating it yields CASRLGRGRSGVLLF.

Regarding this clonotype: The conserved final phenylalanine or tryptophan is absent from the CDR3, which likely points to a read error. The genes are TRBV5-1 and TRBJ2-2; maybe TRBD2 (5 bases). Germline lookup yields CDR1 SGHRS and CDR2 YFSETQ. This CDR3 contains 16 residues. CDR3 nucleotide sequence: TGCGCCAGCAGCTACGAAACGGGAATCAACACCCGGGAGCTGTTTTTA. It specifies CASSYETGINTRELFL.

With respect to this clonotype: The junction and the germline gene differ at one end; a read error may be behind it. This sequence joins TRBV6-5 and TRBJ1-2; TRBD1 agrees at 9 bases. The CDR3 consists of 15 residues. Germline CDR1 is MNHEY and CDR2 is SVGAGI. The CDR3 region has the DNA TGTGCCAGCGGTTACCACGGACAGGGGTACTATGACTACACCTTC. Its protein product is CASGYHGQGYYDYTF.

This clonotype was detected once. Mismatch with germline at one junction end may stem from a read error. The gene calls are TRBV6-6 and TRBJ1-4; tentative D call: TRBD1 (5 bases). Germline CDR1 reads MNHNY; CDR2 reads SVGAGI (reference sequence). The CDR3 has 14 residues. The CDR3 region has the DNA TGTGCCAGCAGAGACAGTGGCCATAATGAGAAACTGTTTTTT. This codes for CASRDSGHNEKLFF.

This clonotype occurred a few times. An end of the junction differs from the germline gene, which may be a read error. J is TRBJ2-4 and V is TRBV11-2, with D maybe TRBD2 (5 bases). CDR3 size: 16 residues. From germline, CDR1 is SGHAT and CDR2 FQNNGV. For the CDR3, the DNA is TGCGCCAGCAGCCCTCGGACTGTATTAGCCAAAAACATTCAGTGCTTC. Translated, it gives CASSPRTVLAKNIQCF.

Of note for this clonotype: This may arise from a read error, as a much more abundant clone is one base away. The chain carries TRBV5-4 and TRBJ1-2, with 8 positions matching TRBD1. CDR1 SGHNT and CDR2 YYREEE come from the germline V gene (reference sequence). The CDR3 is 13 amino acids. The CDR3 loop reads CVSSLAGGGGYTF. As DNA, the CDR3 is TGTGTCAGCAGCTTGGCAGGGGGCGGTGGCTACACCTTC.

This clonotype was detected only once. CDR3 loop: CASRGQQAGYEQYF. The CDR3 DNA reads as TGTGCCAGCAGGGGGCAACAGGCAGGCTACGAGCAGTACTTC. The chain links TRBV6-1 to TRBJ2-7, with D tentatively TRBD1 (5 bases). The germline V gene encodes CDR1 MNHNS and CDR2 SASEGT. Trimming pared 6 bases from V and 3 bases from J, leaving 15 bases between. The CDR3 spans 14 residues.

CDR3 region: CAAPEESETQYF. CDR3 bases: TGTGCCGCCCCCGAGGAATCCGAGACCCAGTACTTC. This rearrangement joins TRBV24-1 to TRBJ2-5, with unresolved D. The germline V and J ends were trimmed by 12 bases and 5 bases, with 15 bases remaining between them. CDR1 and CDR2 (germline): KGHDR, SFDVKD. CDR3 length: 12 amino acids.

On this clonotype: Since the CDR3 does not end with the conserved phenylalanine or tryptophan, this likely comes from a read error. V usage is TRBV11-1 and J usage is TRBJ2-1; D is possibly TRBD2 (6 bases). Trimming took off 5 bases at V and 2 bases at J, with 19 bases between the two ends. The germline V gene encodes CDR1 SGHAT and CDR2 FQDESV (reference sequence). This CDR3 contains 17 residues. The CDR3 region is CASSLDSGPRPYNEQFL. In DNA form, the CDR3 reads TGTGCCAGCAGCCTTGATAGCGGACCACGTCCCTACAATGAGCAGTTCTTA.

As to this clonotype: A junction end diverges from the germline sequence, so it may reflect a read error. This chain links TRBV11-2 with TRBJ1-6, with 8 bases that match TRBD1. The CDR3 covers 20 residues. Per the germline V gene, CDR1 is SGHAT and CDR2 is FQNNGV. CDR3 DNA sequence: TGTGCCGGCAGCCTAAGAAAAAATTTTCAGGGGGCCCTCGGTAGTTGGCCCCTCCACTTC. Translated, it gives CAGSLRKNFQGALGSWPLHF.

This clonotype was counted ten times or more. The chain joins TRBV6-2 or TRBV6-3 to TRBJ2-7; 12 bases agree with TRBD2. V shed 7 bases and J 6 bases; nucleotides not matched to a gene: 19. This CDR3 spans 18 amino acids. The germline V gene has CDR1 MNHEY and CDR2 SVGEGT. CDR3 bases: TGTGCCAGCACCCCAGGAACTAGCGGGGGGCCAGAATCGGGCGAGCAGTACTTC. Protein: CASTPGTSGGPESGEQYF.

Of note for this clonotype: Just one base apart from a much larger clone, this may be a read error. As the CDR3 is not closed by the conserved phenylalanine or tryptophan, this likely results from a read error. The chain couples TRBV20-1 to TRBJ2-5; D uncertain. Between the trimmed V and J ends, which lost 4 bases and 2 bases, there was a span of 8 bases. CDR3 size: 12 residues. Germline V gene sequence: CDR1 DFQATT, CDR2 SNEGSKA (reference sequence). CDR3 coding DNA: TGCAGTGCTATCGAACAGCAAGAGACCCAGTACTTA. Translated, it gives CSAIEQQETQYL.

Comments on this clonotype: A junction boundary mismatches the germline segment, possibly from a read error. The chain employs TRBV6-5 and TRBJ1-1; D possibly corresponds to TRBD1 (6 bases). The V gene's germline CDR1 is MNHEY and CDR2 SVGAGI. The CDR3 runs 13 residues. The CDR3 is CVSSHLRGEEAFF. The CDR3 coding sequence is TGTGTCAGCAGTCACTTAAGGGGGGAGGAAGCTTTCTTT.

Details on this clonotype: Relative to the germline gene, one junction end is altered; a read error may explain this. This rearrangement joins TRBV11-2 to TRBJ2-5; 10 nucleotides align to TRBD1. Looked up from germline, CDR1 is SGHAT and CDR2 is FQNNGV. This CDR3 is 14 amino acids long. The CDR3 loop is CTSSVTGGAITQYF. As DNA, the CDR3 is TGTACCAGCAGCGTGACAGGGGGCGCGATCACCCAATACTTC.

Comment on this clonotype: A junction boundary mismatches the germline segment, possibly from a read error. The chain links TRBV10-3 to TRBJ2-3; tentative D call: TRBD1 (5 bases). The V gene's germline CDR1 is ENHRY and CDR2 SYGVKD. The CDR3 has 16 amino acids. The CDR3 region is CTINELWGRGTDTQYF. The CDR3 DNA sequence: TGTACCATCAATGAATTGTGGGGCAGAGGCACAGATACGCAGTATTTT.

This clonotype was seen more than once but under ten times. One base away lies a much larger clone, so this may be a sequencing read error. J is TRBJ1-3 and V is TRBV5-5; weak D call: TRBD1 (6 bases). Per the germline V gene, CDR1 is SGHKS and CDR2 is YYEKEE (reference sequence). This CDR3 is built from 17 residues. CDR3 coding DNA: TGTGCCAGCAGCTTGTACGTGGGGGCCTACTCTGGAGACACCATATATTTT. It yields the protein CASSLYVGAYSGDTIYF.

Details on this clonotype: The junction and the germline gene differ at one end; a read error may be behind it. The chain carries TRBV4-1 and TRBJ1-2, with a possible D match to TRBD1 (5 bases). This CDR3 is built from 16 residues. From germline, CDR1 is MGHRA and CDR2 YSYEKL. The CDR3 sequence is CTSSQPLGPMTGGFTF. The CDR3 coding sequence is TGCACCAGCAGCCAACCTCTGGGACCCATGACCGGAGGCTTCACCTTC.

This clonotype came up many times. The gene calls are TRBV6-1 and TRBJ2-7, with D perhaps matching TRBD2 (5 bases). The CDR3 is 11 amino acids. V was trimmed by 10 bases and J by 3 bases, leaving 10 bases between them. Germline assignment: CDR1 MNHNS and CDR2 SASEGT. CDR3 sequence: CAIRTLYEQYF. The CDR3 DNA reads as TGTGCCATCCGGACTCTCTACGAGCAGTACTTC.

A remark on this clonotype: The junction departs from germline at one end; a sequencing error may be responsible. The genes are TRBV11-3 and TRBJ2-7, with a weak D call TRBD2 (6 bases). The CDR3 has 13 amino acids. The V gene's germline CDR1 is SGHNT and CDR2 YENEEA. CDR3 sequence reads: CASSLEGLSEQYF. In nucleotides, the CDR3 is TGTGCCAGTAGCTTGGAGGGCTTGTCGGAACAGTACTTC.

This clonotype was seen only once. Likely a read error: the CDR3 ends without its conserved phenylalanine or tryptophan. The chain joins TRBV28 to TRBJ2-1, with unresolved D. The CDR3 loop spans 13 amino acids. With 8 bases removed from V and 0 bases from J, the gap between germline ends came to 8 bases. Germline lookup yields CDR1 MDHEN and CDR2 SYDVKM. CDR3 in DNA: TGTGCCAGCGCAGAGAGCTCCTACAATGAGCAGTTCCTC. Encoded protein: CASAESSYNEQFL.

Concerning this clonotype: An end of the junction does not agree with germline; a read error may underlie this. J is TRBJ1-1 and V is TRBV11-3; D might be TRBD1 (6 bases). Germline lookup yields CDR1 SGHNT and CDR2 YENEEA. The CDR3 length is 16 residues. The CDR3 reads CASSSGGTNMNSEAFF. CDR3 DNA sequence: TGTGCCAGCAGCAGCGGCGGGACAAATATGAACTCTGAAGCTTTCTTC.